This is a list of T cell receptor beta chains from one sample in a study of shared clonotypes between healthy human individuals. Measured with immunoSEQ multiplex PCR; TCRdb has only the in-frame clones, and not every one. There are about 2 million clones in the sample; about 95% occur only once, and about 1.1% lies in the top ten. The material sequenced was naive CD8+ T cells sorted from blood. The receptors were sampled from a man aged 18 to 30 in good health. The conserved cysteine and the conserved F or W are not part of the CDR3 here. Fields, in order: V gene, clone size, J gene, CDR3 protein. A row's size may be missing; if present it is once, few, many or a size class.

V gene: TRBV5-4
clone size: -
J gene: TRBJ2-1
CDR3 protein: ASSLYANEQF

V gene: TRBV13
clone size: -
J gene: TRBJ2-1
CDR3 protein: ASSSRTSGSGNEQF

V gene: TRBV7-3
clone size: -
J gene: TRBJ2-7
CDR3 protein: ASSPHAPDEQY

V gene: TRBV5-4
clone size: -
J gene: TRBJ1-1
CDR3 protein: ASSWGGSAEAF

V gene: TRBV14
clone size: -
J gene: TRBJ1-1
CDR3 protein: ASSQDEGMNTEAF

V gene: TRBV27
clone size: -
J gene: TRBJ2-7
CDR3 protein: ASSLLPGYEQY

V gene: TRBV7-9
clone size: -
J gene: TRBJ2-5
CDR3 protein: ASSVTEDEETQY

V gene: TRBV21-1
clone size: -
J gene: TRBJ1-2
CDR3 protein: ASSPWDGGDRVAGYT

V gene: TRBV18
clone size: -
J gene: TRBJ1-1
CDR3 protein: ASSPPFETGHPNTEAF

V gene: TRBV9
clone size: -
J gene: TRBJ1-1
CDR3 protein: ASSPQGNTEAF

V gene: TRBV10-2
clone size: -
J gene: TRBJ2-3
CDR3 protein: ASSESGLDFSTDTQY

V gene: TRBV2
clone size: -
J gene: TRBJ2-7
CDR3 protein: ASSEYGPYYEQY

V gene: TRBV4-1
clone size: -
J gene: TRBJ2-1
CDR3 protein: ASSQFPGDEQF

V gene: TRBV27
clone size: once
J gene: TRBJ1-1
CDR3 protein: ASSLWGGNTEAF

V gene: TRBV7-9
clone size: -
J gene: TRBJ2-1
CDR3 protein: ASSLVDRWGPGSYNEQF

V gene: TRBV4-3
clone size: -
J gene: TRBJ1-3
CDR3 protein: ASSQGNFGNTIY

V gene: TRBV5-8
clone size: -
J gene: TRBJ2-3
CDR3 protein: ASSPAQGRTDTQY

V gene: TRBV10-2
clone size: -
J gene: TRBJ2-2
CDR3 protein: ASSEMDWVNTGELF

V gene: TRBV10-2
clone size: -
J gene: TRBJ1-4
CDR3 protein: ASSEGSPNEKLF

V gene: TRBV5-1
clone size: -
J gene: TRBJ2-1
CDR3 protein: ASSLAGGTYNEQF

V gene: TRBV5-4
clone size: -
J gene: TRBJ2-7
CDR3 protein: ASSYLGVQGSYEQY

V gene: TRBV7-9
clone size: -
J gene: TRBJ2-7
CDR3 protein: ASSSLQGLDSYEQY

V gene: TRBV7-9
clone size: -
J gene: TRBJ2-7
CDR3 protein: ASSLAAGGIYEQY

V gene: TRBV5-6
clone size: -
J gene: TRBJ1-5
CDR3 protein: ASSLVVDSNQPQH

V gene: TRBV4-3
clone size: -
J gene: TRBJ2-2
CDR3 protein: ASSQEAYLAENTGELF

V gene: TRBV2
clone size: -
J gene: TRBJ2-7
CDR3 protein: ASSDFRVWQY

V gene: TRBV11-2
clone size: -
J gene: TRBJ1-1
CDR3 protein: ASSYWAEAEAF

V gene: TRBV7-8
clone size: -
J gene: TRBJ1-1
CDR3 protein: ASSLAEAGTEAF

V gene: TRBV30
clone size: -
J gene: TRBJ1-1
CDR3 protein: AWSLGQRIPTEAF

V gene: TRBV11-3
clone size: -
J gene: TRBJ2-7
CDR3 protein: ASSVAHGYEQY

V gene: TRBV28
clone size: -
J gene: TRBJ2-7
CDR3 protein: ASSRDGSSYEQY

V gene: TRBV10-1
clone size: -
J gene: TRBJ2-1
CDR3 protein: ASRGLAGPGWF

V gene: TRBV5-6
clone size: -
J gene: TRBJ2-2
CDR3 protein: ASSPEAGARELF

V gene: TRBV5-6
clone size: -
J gene: TRBJ1-5
CDR3 protein: ASSLGTGLNQPQH

V gene: TRBV6-5
clone size: -
J gene: TRBJ1-6
CDR3 protein: ASSYGGQGNSPLH

V gene: TRBV21-1
clone size: -
J gene: TRBJ2-7
CDR3 protein: ASSKGQGPSYEQY

V gene: TRBV5-8
clone size: -
J gene: TRBJ2-7
CDR3 protein: ASSLTRDSYYEQY

V gene: TRBV14
clone size: -
J gene: TRBJ2-7
CDR3 protein: ASSQVSNPYEQY

V gene: TRBV6-5
clone size: -
J gene: TRBJ1-2
CDR3 protein: ASSKDGHGYT

V gene: TRBV27
clone size: -
J gene: TRBJ1-2
CDR3 protein: ASSLSGRGEGYT

V gene: TRBV13
clone size: -
J gene: TRBJ2-1
CDR3 protein: ASSAQGKYNEQF

V gene: TRBV6-6
clone size: -
J gene: TRBJ2-3
CDR3 protein: ASSSVWGTDTQY

V gene: TRBV7-9
clone size: few
J gene: TRBJ1-2
CDR3 protein: ASSRDRANYGYT

V gene: TRBV30
clone size: -
J gene: TRBJ2-3
CDR3 protein: AWSVRGGDTQY

V gene: TRBV4-2
clone size: -
J gene: TRBJ2-7
CDR3 protein: ASSPRAGSAEQY

V gene: TRBV30
clone size: -
J gene: -
CDR3 protein: AFELGGSYEQY

V gene: TRBV4-3
clone size: -
J gene: TRBJ1-5
CDR3 protein: ASSVREGAGQPQH

V gene: TRBV2
clone size: -
J gene: TRBJ2-7
CDR3 protein: AKKISGGGGEQY

V gene: TRBV29-1
clone size: -
J gene: TRBJ2-1
CDR3 protein: SVGGAGGDYNEQF

V gene: TRBV11-2
clone size: -
J gene: TRBJ2-2
CDR3 protein: ASSLEAGNTGELF

V gene: TRBV6-5
clone size: -
J gene: TRBJ2-2
CDR3 protein: ASRGGHTGELF